The clone carrying this T cell receptor beta chain was recorded many times. Its specificity is unknown. The data belong to a study of identical twins. The study's findings and limits: It was possible that invariant MAIT and iNKT cells partly confounded the zero-insertion analyses. The study found weaker excess twin sharing in beta out-of-frame sequences.

Germline V gene data show CDR1 as WSHSY and CDR2 as SAAADI. The CDR3 contains 16 residues. V lost 3 bases to trimming and J lost 4 bases, with 18 bases between them. Addition of a universal primer site occurred through template switching, and cDNA carried unique molecular identifiers. TCRdb re-analysed the 5' RACE reads in MiXCR, keeping a single row per CDR3 protein. Of 350,000 to 450,000 distinct CDR3 sequences in the sample, around 20% are singletons; the top ten hold approximately 12%. This clonotype originated in a man aged 50 to 59 in good health. The specimen was naive T cells sorted from blood. The chain carries TRBV10-2 and TRBJ1-2, with D possibly being TRBD1 (6 bases). DNA of the CDR3: TGCGCCAGCAGTGATCTGGTCCCGGGACAATCCTATGGCTACACCTTC. Translation gives CASSDLVPGQSYGYTF.